What follows describes a single TCR beta chain. Antigen: not known. The protocol was immunoSEQ multiplex PCR, while the TCRdb copy is restricted to in-frame clones and leaves out a portion. The sample includes some 480,000 clones, around 79% of them seen just once. Between the trimmed V and J ends, which lost 1 base and 8 bases, there was a span of 13 bases. This CDR3 comprises 14 residues. Germline CDR1 reads MGHRA; CDR2 reads YSYEKL. The data stem from a study of shared clonotypes between healthy human individuals. Broader study findings: Donors were few, which limited the genetic and exposure-history diversity represented.

Among the donors, all were Caucasian adults who lived in Nashville, Tennessee. The sequence was obtained from a woman between 40 and 55 years old in good health. Some clones in this sample may be carry-over from other donors' samples. The rearrangement joins TRBV4-1 to TRBJ2-3; either TRBD1 or TRBD2 may fit D (5 bases each). The source material was PBMCs. The CDR3 sequence: CASSQGGRLGTQYF. DNA for the CDR3: TGCGCCAGCAGCCAAGGGGGACGTTTAGGTACGCAGTATTTT.